This T cell receptor (beta chain) was profiled in a study of Graves' ophthalmopathy and Graves' hyperthyroidism (dated by TCRdb to 2017 to 2018). As for the study more broadly: Peripheral blood was collected at initial diagnosis, prior to any treatment. TCR beta repertoire signatures were used to distinguish Graves' ophthalmopathy from Graves' hyperthyroidism and to predict progression to ophthalmopathy. In total, around 130 blood samples were TCR-sequenced: around 42 ophthalmopathy, over 70 hyperthyroidism and roughly 17 hyperthyroidism-to-ophthalmopathy patients. To explore V-J signatures that separate ophthalmopathy from hyperthyroidism, a discovery set of approximately 100 patients was enrolled, consisting of about 45 with ophthalmopathy and approximately 60 with stable hyperthyroidism. For independent validation, a separate cohort was made up of around 19 hyperthyroidism patients plus 17 patients who later progressed from hyperthyroidism to ophthalmopathy. T-cell repertoires of thyroid tissue and blood were compared in 5 or 6 hyperthyroidism patients. After sampling, hyperthyroidism patients received methimazole starting at 30 mg daily, and ophthalmopathy patients received high-dose intravenous methylprednisolone.

Note on this clonotype: Its antigen target is currently unknown. The junction differs from germline at one of its ends, possibly a read error.

The cysteine opens and the phenylalanine closes a CDR3 of 14 amino acids. Only CDR3 DNA is held: 42 bases, read in frame from base 1. Reading the germline V gene gives CDR1 ENHRY and CDR2 SYGVKD. The ophthalmopathy patients had moderately to severely active disease, with a Clinical Activity Score of 3 or higher, a NOSPECS grade of 4 or higher, and a disease duration of less than 3 months. Patients with other autoimmune diseases, uncontrolled infections, pregnancy or lactation were excluded. Clinical symptoms, serum thyroxine, TRAb, thyroid ultrasound and orbital computed tomography formed the basis of the diagnosis. PBMCs were isolated from about 10 ml of fresh peripheral blood by Ficoll-Paque density gradient centrifugation. Total RNA was extracted using Trizol reagent, and RNA quality was checked on an Agilent 2100 Bioanalyzer. Study-wide conclusions, independent of this receptor: Most expanded thyroid clonotypes with frequency above 0.001 were also detected in blood, suggesting blood repertoires may reflect the thyroid immune response. No statistical method was used to predetermine the sample size, and group allocation was not hidden from the investigators. In validation, the model predicted ophthalmopathy progression with more than 70% sensitivity and 72.22% specificity; roughly 11 predicted patients were CT-confirmed with GO in a median of 6.5 months. Ophthalmopathy was separated from stable hyperthyroidism by the 13-signature model with about 89% sensitivity and 81% to 84% specificity in cross-validation and with 80%/75% in the test set.

For repertoire sequencing, TCR beta CDR3 regions were amplified from RNA transcripts. The first round was an RT-PCR using HTBI primers with the Qiagen OneStep RT-PCR kit, and this first round was followed by a second-round multiplex PCR, then size selection and purification. The libraries underwent paired-end sequencing with 100 bp reads on an Illumina HiSeq2000. The original methods were these. SOAPnuke was used for read processing, and reads with adapters, uncalled bases, a mean Phred below 15, or no exact constant-primer or identifier match were discarded. COPE v1.2.5 was used to merge high-quality paired reads. Clonotypes were defined as unique nucleotide sequences and were aligned to IMGT TRB V, D and J references using MiTCR v1.1. The analysis was limited to V-J combinations with a frequency above 0.0001, which together covered roughly 99% of the repertoires. For each V-J combination, a TCR clonal expansion and chaos score was defined as the ratio of F50 clonal expansion to chaos observed in the TCRdist matrix. Welch's t-statistics and random forest were used to reduce the features to about 12 V-J combinations, which were then used as input to a naive Bayes classifier. The similarity between thyroid and blood repertoires was quantified using the Morisita-Horn index. TCRdb handled the public reads itself, with Q25 trimming in fastp and clone calling in MiXCR, and kept productive beta chains. Entries that share a CDR3 protein sequence are merged under the most common genes and DNA. Here the V and J calls rest on TCRdb's processing, not on the authors' analysis. In this sample the table shows 660,000 or so distinct CDR3 sequences, roughly 39% of which occur a single time. The top ten constitute roughly 3.5% of the sample.

Sample: peripheral blood. This chain is built from TRBV10-3 and TRBJ1-1; 9 bases in the middle match TRBD1. This TCR derives from an adult man with Graves' ophthalmopathy. The CDR3 reads as follows: CASKLQGANTGAFF. Here is the DNA: TGTGCCAGTAAATTACAGGGGGCGAACACTGGAGCTTTCTTT.